This TCR beta chain was sequenced during a study of CDR3 diversity in severe acne. TCRdb passed the PCR reads through MiXCR, listing each CDR3 protein once. The top ten hold around 15% of the sample, which has around 91,000 distinct CDR3 sequences, 50% to 65% seen once. This TCR was recovered from a male donor in good health, without acne. The material sequenced was blood.

CDR3 sequence (DNA): TGCGCCAGCAGCCCAGCTGGGGGACTAGCGGGTAAACATCCGAGCACAGATACGCAGTATTTT. This encodes CASSPAGGLAGKHPSTDTQYF. The chain recombines TRBV5-1 with TRBJ2-3; 12 positions match TRBD2. The junction had 18 bases not matched to a gene; V was cut back by 4 bases and J by 0 bases. Germline loops: CDR1 SGHRS, CDR2 YFSETQ. This CDR3 contains 21 residues.